The 21 T cell receptor beta chains reported below all come from one sample, sequenced in a study of shared clonotypes between healthy human individuals. Profiled with immunoSEQ multiplex PCR; TCRdb holds only in-frame clones, not every one. There are about 530,000 clones in the sample; almost 97% occur only once, and 0.06% lies in the top ten. The sequenced material came from naive CD4+ T cells sorted from blood. Subset here: CD45RA+ positively selected. The receptor source for this set is a woman between 25 and 40 years old in good health.

J is TRBJ2-2 and V is TRBV28, with D perhaps TRBD1 (5 bases). V dropped 3 bases and J dropped 1 base, with 9 bases sitting between them. There are 15 residues in the CDR3. Germline V lookup: CDR1 MDHEN, CDR2 SYDVKM. The CDR3 DNA reads as TGTGCCAGCAGTTTTGGGGCAGGGAACACCGGGGAGCTGTTTTTT. Translating it yields CASSFGAGNTGELFF.

The chain recombines TRBV6-5 with TRBJ2-1; D unclear. Germline V lookup: CDR1 MNHEY, CDR2 SVGAGI. The CDR3 sequence is 15 residues long. Trimming cost V 2 bases and J 4 bases, with 12 bases left between them. The CDR3 region has the DNA TGTGCCAGCAGTTACGGGTCACTGGTTTACAATGAGCAGTTCTTC. Amino acid sequence: CASSYGSLVYNEQFF.

The V call is TRBV27, the J call TRBJ2-2; 13 bases match TRBD2. V was clipped by 0 bases and J by 7 bases; unmatched bases: 8. Germline CDR1 MNHEY, CDR2 SMNVEV (reference sequence). This CDR3 has 18 amino acids. The CDR3 nucleotides read TGTGCCAGCAGTTTATCATTCGGACTAGCGGGAGCGGACGGGGAGCTGTTTTTT. Translating it yields CASSLSFGLAGADGELFF.

V gene TRBV6-9 combines with J gene TRBJ1-3; 8 nucleotides match TRBD1. Trimming removed 7 bases from V and 1 base from J; junction bases left unmatched: 6. CDR1 MNHGY and CDR2 SVAAGI come from the germline V gene. This CDR3 has 15 residues. CDR3 nucleotide sequence: TGTGCCAGCACGACAGGGGTTTTGTCTGGAAACACCATATATTTT. This gives the protein CASTTGVLSGNTIYF.

This clone appeared once. J is TRBJ2-7 and V is TRBV10-3, with D possibly being TRBD2 (5 bases). V was trimmed by 1 base and J by 5 bases, leaving 15 bases between them. CDR3 size: 15 residues. The germline CDR1 and CDR2 sequences are ENHRY and SYGVKD. The CDR3 loop is CAISELSGLGHEQYF. Written as DNA, the CDR3 is TGTGCCATCAGTGAGTTGTCAGGACTTGGCCACGAGCAGTACTTC.

The chain couples TRBV28 to TRBJ2-5, with 10 bases that match TRBD2. The J call is uncertain, as TRBJ2-7 better fits the DNA end. The CDR3 is 15 amino acids. Per germline, CDR1 MDHEN and CDR2 SYDVKM. For the CDR3, the DNA is TGTGCCAGCAGTACAGCGGGAGGGCCTTTGGCCGAGCAGTACTTC. Protein: CASSTAGGPLAEQYF.

The chain links TRBV6-5 to TRBJ1-5; tentative D call: TRBD1 (6 bases). Per the germline V gene, CDR1 is MNHEY and CDR2 is SVGAGI. This CDR3 has 13 residues. V lost 6 bases to trimming and J lost 5 bases, with 11 bases between them. Written as DNA, the CDR3 is TGTGCCAGCAGCCGAAAGGGGGATCAGCCCCAGCATTTT. Protein: CASSRKGDQPQHF.

The J gene is TRBJ2-5, the V gene TRBV28, with TRBD1 matching over 7 bases. The DNA end favors TRBJ2-7, so the J call may be wrong. The CDR3 totals 12 residues. Germline CDR1 reads MDHEN; CDR2 reads SYDVKM. The CDR3 loop is CASTITGDEQYF. DNA of the CDR3: TGTGCCAGCACCATTACAGGGGACGAGCAGTACTTC.

The J gene is TRBJ2-1, the V gene TRBV30; tentative D call: TRBD1 (6 bases). The V end lost 0 bases, the J end lost 8 bases, and 8 bases lay between the germline ends. CDR3 length equals 12 residues. In germline, CDR1 is GTSNPN, CDR2 SVGIG (reference sequence). The CDR3 sequence is CAWSVQGDEQFF. The CDR3 DNA is TGTGCCTGGAGTGTACAGGGCGATGAGCAGTTCTTC.

Written as DNA, the CDR3 is TGTGCCAGCAGTTCACAGGGCCCCGAGACCGGGGAGCTGTTTTTT. Amino acids: CASSSQGPETGELFF. This rearrangement joins TRBV2 to TRBJ2-2, with D possibly being TRBD1 (6 bases). V gave up 5 bases and J gave up 5 bases, with 15 bases separating them. The CDR3 has 15 residues. In germline, CDR1 is SNHLY, CDR2 FYNNEI.

The chain uses TRBV5-1 and TRBJ2-1; TRBD2 might be the D (6 bases). V lost 0 bases to trimming and J lost 2 bases, with 12 bases between them. Germline-derived CDR1 and CDR2 are SGHRS and YFSETQ. This CDR3 region has 16 residues. CDR3: CASSLVVAGPYNEQFF. CDR3 DNA sequence: TGCGCCAGCAGCTTGGTTGTCGCGGGGCCCTACAATGAGCAGTTCTTC.

V usage is TRBV5-1 and J usage is TRBJ1-2; no reliable D call. This CDR3 has 16 residues. The germline V gene encodes CDR1 SGHRS and CDR2 YFSETQ. V shed 4 bases and J shed 1 base, with 17 bases lying between them. CDR3 DNA: TGCGCCAGCAGCCCTGCGGCGGCCAGACTTAACTATGGCTACACCTTC. Its translation: CASSPAAARLNYGYTF.

The chain couples TRBV6-5 to TRBJ1-3; TRBD1 matches at 7 bases. This CDR3 is 14 amino acids long. The germline V gene has CDR1 MNHEY and CDR2 SVGAGI. V shed 6 bases, J shed 3 bases, and the junction held 5 bases outside the gene matches. The CDR3 is CASRRQGLGNTIYF. Here the CDR3 DNA reads TGTGCCAGCAGGCGACAGGGCCTTGGAAACACCATATATTTT.

The V and J genes are TRBV5-1 and TRBJ1-3; unclear D gene. The CDR3 loop spans 14 amino acids. CDR1 is SGHRS and CDR2 is YFSETQ in the germline V gene. Trimming cost V 2 bases and J 0 bases, with 6 bases left between them. The CDR3 sequence is CASSFDSSGNTIYF. Written as DNA, the CDR3 is TGCGCCAGCAGCTTTGATAGCTCTGGAAACACCATATATTTT.

The chain combines TRBV28 with TRBJ2-7, with 8 bases that match TRBD2. J was trimmed by 2 bases and V by 5 bases; bases with no gene match: 11. This CDR3 has 16 residues. CDR1 is MDHEN, CDR2 SYDVKM, per germline. Written as DNA, the CDR3 is TGTGCCAGCAGTGCTCTCCTAGCGGGCGCGCCCTACGAGCAGTACTTC. It encodes CASSALLAGAPYEQYF.

CDR3 amino acids: CASSSRLGLRYGYTF. The DNA of the CDR3 is TGTGCCAGCAGCTCCCGGTTGGGGCTGCGCTATGGCTACACCTTC. The chain joins TRBV7-9 to TRBJ1-2; possibly TRBD1 for D (5 bases). The ends were cut back, 4 bases at V and 4 bases at J, with 16 bases in the middle. The CDR3 sequence is 15 residues long. The germline V gene has CDR1 SEHNR and CDR2 FQNEAQ (reference sequence).

The chain combines TRBV6-1 with TRBJ1-5; unclear D gene. From germline, CDR1 is MNHNS and CDR2 SASEGT. V lost 5 bases and J lost 3, with 8 bases in between. The CDR3 covers 13 residues. The CDR3 reads CASSSQTNQPQHF. CDR3 bases: TGTGCCAGCAGTTCACAGACCAATCAGCCCCAGCATTTT.

The chain links TRBV7-9 to TRBJ1-2; no firm D call. The length of the CDR3 is 16 residues. CDR1 SEHNR and CDR2 FQNEAQ come from the germline V gene (reference sequence). Trimming removed 4 bases at V and 8 bases at J, with 23 bases between. The CDR3 loop is CASSSWFLSPFEGYTF. CDR3 DNA: TGTGCCAGCAGCTCCTGGTTTTTGAGCCCTTTCGAGGGCTACACCTTC.

The chain joins TRBV10-3 to TRBJ2-7, with D possibly TRBD1 on 5 matching bases. Looked up from germline, CDR1 is ENHRY and CDR2 is SYGVKD. CDR3 size: 14 residues. V was shortened by 9 bases and J by 4 bases, with 19 bases between the two germline ends. The CDR3 DNA is TGTGCCATTAAAATGGAGACAGAAACATACGAGCAGTACTTC. It is translated as CAIKMETETYEQYF.

The CDR3: CAISDPGSGANVLTF. In DNA form, the CDR3 reads TGTGCCATCAGTGATCCTGGATCTGGGGCCAACGTCCTGACTTTC. The chain couples TRBV10-3 to TRBJ2-6, with D uncertain. Per germline, CDR1 ENHRY and CDR2 SYGVKD. V lost 3 bases and J 1 base, leaving 7 bases between the germline ends. The CDR3 runs 15 residues.

The V gene is TRBV4-1, the J gene TRBJ2-1; perhaps TRBD2 as D (6 bases). The ends were cut back, 2 bases at V and 6 bases at J, with 14 bases in the middle. Germline V gene sequence: CDR1 MGHRA, CDR2 YSYEKL. The CDR3 length is 15 residues. The CDR3 loop is CASSQPGLELNEQFF. The CDR3 bases are TGCGCCAGCAGCCAACCGGGACTTGAACTCAATGAGCAGTTCTTC.